The sample holds many counts of the clone carrying this TCR beta chain. These data are taken from a study of T cells in Graves' hyperthyroidism and ophthalmopathy. CDR1 is ENHRY, CDR2 SYGVKD, per germline. The V gene end was trimmed by 5 bases and the J gene end by 7 bases; junction bases not matched to a gene: 7. CDR3 size: 13 residues. Diagnoses rested on clinical symptoms, serum thyroxine and TRAb, thyroid ultrasound and orbital computed tomography. The source material, RNA transcripts, was used to amplify TCR beta CDR3 regions. When the TCR CDR3 underwent first-round RT-PCR, the HTBI primer set was used. TCRdb used MiXCR to reprocess the multiplex PCR reads, holding one entry per CDR3 protein. The sample includes approximately 690,000 distinct CDR3 sequences, about 14% seen only once; the top ten take roughly an eighth.

Sequencing was done on a sample of blood. This clonotype originated in a woman aged 45-65 years with Graves' ophthalmopathy. The chain carries TRBV10-3 and TRBJ1-1; TRBD1 matches 7 bases. The CDR3 loop reads CAISLEGAGEAFF. The CDR3 DNA follows: TGTGCCATCAGTCTCGAGGGGGCGGGTGAAGCTTTCTTT.